The sequence of this T cell receptor beta chain was determined in a study of response to subunit inactivated influenza vaccine. TCRdb used MiXCR to reprocess the RT-PCR reads, holding one entry per CDR3 protein. The sample shows hundreds of thousands of distinct CDR3 sequences, roughly 25% of them seen only once. Material: CD4+ T cells sorted from PBMCs, obtained about 5 days after vaccination. The sequence was obtained from a man aged 50 to 59 who received an inactivated influenza vaccine.

The CDR3: CATSDFDEQFF. The CDR3 DNA is TGTGCCACCAGTGATTTTGATGAGCAGTTCTTC. V usage is TRBV24-1 and J usage is TRBJ2-1; no firm D call. Germline values: CDR1 KGHDR, CDR2 SFDVKD. The CDR3 has 11 residues. V was shortened by 1 base and J by 8 bases, with 2 bases between the two germline ends.